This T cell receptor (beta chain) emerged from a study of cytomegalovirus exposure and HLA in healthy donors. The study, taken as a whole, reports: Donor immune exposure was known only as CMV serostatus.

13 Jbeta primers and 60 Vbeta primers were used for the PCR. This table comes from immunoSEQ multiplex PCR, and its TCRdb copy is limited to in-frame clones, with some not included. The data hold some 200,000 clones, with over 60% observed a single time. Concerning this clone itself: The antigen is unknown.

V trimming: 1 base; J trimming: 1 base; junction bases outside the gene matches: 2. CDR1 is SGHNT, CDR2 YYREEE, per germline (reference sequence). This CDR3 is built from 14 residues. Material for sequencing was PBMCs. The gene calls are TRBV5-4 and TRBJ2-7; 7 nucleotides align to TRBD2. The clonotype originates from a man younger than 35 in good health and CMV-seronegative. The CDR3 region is CASSLYSGSYEQYF. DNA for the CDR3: TGTGCCAGCAGCTTGTATAGCGGGTCCTACGAGCAGTACTTC.